This T cell receptor beta chain was sequenced for a study of T cells after posttransplantation cyclophosphamide. Study-wide results and caveats: Tissue-infiltrating T cells from skin or gut overlapped little with blood T cells. Donor CD8+ memory clones often dominated recipient blood repertoires at later times. TRB clonality was highly associated with recipient CMV seropositivity and reactivation.

This clone came up many times. Antigen unknown. Unmatched junction bases numbered 9, after V lost 5 bases and J lost 6 bases. This CDR3 contains 14 residues. Germline-derived CDR1 and CDR2 are LNHDA and SQIVND (reference sequence). Repertoires were generated with immunoSEQ multiplex PCR, while TCRdb's copy carries only in-frame clones and drops some. The sample contains over 15,000 clones, none of them singletons. A marrow graft followed busulfan-fludarabine conditioning, with cyclophosphamide on days +3 and +4. The J gene is TRBJ2-5, the V gene TRBV19; the match to TRBD1 covers 7 bases. The starting material was PBMCs, obtained after allogeneic stem cell transplant with posttransplant cyclophosphamide. The receptor was derived from a female patient between 30 and 39 years old who received an allogeneic stem cell transplant from a related donor, was CMV-positive, and had no GVHD. Some T cells may possibly be graft donor cells. Here the CDR3 reads CASSRDRAVKTQYF. CDR3 nucleotides: TGTGCCAGTAGTCGCGACAGGGCGGTAAAGACCCAGTACTTC.